This T cell receptor (beta chain) was sequenced for a study of regulatory T cells in long-lasting Graves disease. CDR1 is SEHNR, CDR2 FQNEAQ, per germline (reference sequence). V was shortened by 1 base and J by 3 bases, with 12 bases between the two germline ends. The CDR3 consists of 15 residues. Construction of TCR beta libraries relied on iRepertoire HTBI primers and on Arm-PCR targeting CDR3 regions. MiXCR, run by TCRdb on the multiplex PCR reads, gives a single entry per CDR3 protein. The data contain under 450,000 distinct CDR3 sequences, roughly 20% of them singletons. Time point reported: persistent/refractory GD, antithyroid drugs over 5 years with positive TRAb. PBMC RNA served as the TCR library source. A word on this clonotype: Its antigen is not identified.

General study findings and limits: The sample size was small, and this may have reduced accuracy.

This TCR was recovered from a woman aged 35 to 49 with Graves disease. The specimen comprised peripheral blood mononuclear cells (PBMCs), sampled when the disease was refractory, from a patient treated with antithyroid drugs. V and J are TRBV7-9 and TRBJ1-1; D possibly corresponds to TRBD1 (6 bases). This chain's CDR3 is CASSLDGGRDTEAFF. The CDR3 DNA reads as TGTGCCAGCAGCTTAGATGGGGGCCGGGACACTGAAGCTTTCTTT.